These T cell receptor beta chains were read from a single sample in a study of OX40 agonist ivuxolimab in advanced cancers. Sequencing was performed with immunoSEQ multiplex PCR; in TCRdb, only in-frame clones are kept and a portion is missing. Seen here are some 80,000 clones, about 84% observed once, and the top ten hold around 6.9%. The input for sequencing was CD4+ or CD8+ T cells sorted from blood, taken in a trial of the OX40 agonist ivuxolimab. The receptors derive from an adult with an advanced solid tumor such as melanoma, head and neck, liver or kidney cancer. The CDR3 runs from the conserved cysteine through the conserved F or W. The D gene is left open where the match is weak.

TRBV6-6	.	TRBJ2-7	TGTGCCAGCAGTTACTCGAGGGATTTCACCTACGAGCAGTACTTC	CASSYSRDFTYEQYF
TRBV6-5	TRBD1	TRBJ2-1	TGTGCCAGCAGTAAGAACAGGGGAACCTACAATGAGCAGTTCTTC	CASSKNRGTYNEQFF
TRBV6-6	.	TRBJ1-1	TGTGCCAGCAGTTTTGGAGGGAACACTGAAGCTTTCTTT	CASSFGGNTEAFF
TRBV9	.	TRBJ1-1	TGTGCCAGCAGCGCAGGTTGGACAGCTTTGAACACTGAAGCTTTCTTT	CASSAGWTALNTEAFF
TRBV7-2	TRBD2	TRBJ2-7	TGTGCCAGCAGCTTTAAGCGGGGCGGGACTGGCGAGCAGTACTTC	CASSFKRGGTGEQYF
TRBV11-3	.	TRBJ2-4	TGTGCCAGCAGCTTGAGTCAGGGGCTAGCCAAAAACATTCAGTACTTC	CASSLSQGLAKNIQYF
TRBV6-6	.	TRBJ1-4	TGTGCCAGCAGAGGGGCAGCTAATGAAAAACTGTTTTTT	CASRGAANEKLFF
TRBV6-5	.	TRBJ1-1	TGTGCCAGCAGGGGCAGGGAAAGCCCAGAGGCTGAAGCTTTCTTT	CASRGRESPEAEAFF
TRBV7-2	TRBD2	TRBJ2-5	TGTGCCAGCAGCCGGGGGGTCCAAGAGACCCAGTACTTC	CASSRGVQETQYF
TRBV27	TRBD1	TRBJ1-2	TGTGCCAGCCGATTACAGGGGAGCTATGGCTACACCTTC	CASRLQGSYGYTF
TRBV30	TRBD1	TRBJ2-1	TGTGCCTGGAGTGGTGACAGGGCTGACCGATTCTCCTACAATGAGCAGTTCTTC	CAWSGDRADRFSYNEQFF